A single T cell receptor beta chain is shown here with its context. These data come from a study of T cell changes during pregnancy in multiple sclerosis. Some clones are missing from TCRdb's copy, which holds only in-frame ones; the method was immunoSEQ multiplex PCR. The data show some 64,000 clones, 92% seen once. J lost 5 bases, V lost 0 bases, and 4 bases had no gene match. Germline V gene data show CDR1 as LGHNA and CDR2 as YSLEER. CDR3 length: 16 amino acids. The V gene is TRBV4-3, the J gene TRBJ2-3; 11 nucleotides align to TRBD1. The TCR comes from a female donor with multiple sclerosis, enrolled in a pregnancy study. Sequenced here: peripheral blood, sampled after pregnancy. CDR3 nucleotides: TGCGCCAGCAGCCAAGAGCGGGGACAGGGGGGAGATACGCAGTATTTT. This gives the protein CASSQERGQGGDTQYF.